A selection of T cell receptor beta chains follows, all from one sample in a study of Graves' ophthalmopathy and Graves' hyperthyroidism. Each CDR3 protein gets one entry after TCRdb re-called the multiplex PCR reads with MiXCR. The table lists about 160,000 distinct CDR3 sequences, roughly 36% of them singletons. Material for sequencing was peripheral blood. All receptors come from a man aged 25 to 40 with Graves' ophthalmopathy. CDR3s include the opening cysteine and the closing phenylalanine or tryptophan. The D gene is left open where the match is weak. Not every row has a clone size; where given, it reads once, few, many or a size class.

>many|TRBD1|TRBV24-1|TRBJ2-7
CATSDSGTGSYEQYF
TGTGCCACCAGTGATTCCGGGACAGGGTCCTACGAGCAGTACTTC
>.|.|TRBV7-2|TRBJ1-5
CASSSGPNQPQHF
TGTGCCAGCAGCTCGGGGCCAAATCAGCCCCAGCATTTT
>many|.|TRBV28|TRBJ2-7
CASSFLGWDYEQYF
TGTGCCAGCAGTTTTCTGGGGTGGGACTACGAGCAGTACTTC
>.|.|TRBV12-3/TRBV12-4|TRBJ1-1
CASSFGRAAHTEAFF
TGTGCCAGCAGTTTTGGACGGGCTGCGCACACTGAAGCTTTCTTT
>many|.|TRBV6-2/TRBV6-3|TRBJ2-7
CASSLTGEVDEQYF
TGTGCCAGCAGTTTGACGGGAGAGGTCGACGAGCAGTACTTC
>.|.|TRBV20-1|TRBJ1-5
CSAREAGNQPQHF
TGCAGTGCTAGAGAGGCAGGCAATCAGCCCCAGCATTTT
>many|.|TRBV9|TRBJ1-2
CASGDSGSGTGGYTF
TGTGCCAGCGGCGATTCAGGGTCCGGTACGGGAGGCTACACCTTC
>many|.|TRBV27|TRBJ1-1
CASSSPSRNTEAFF
TGTGCCAGCAGTTCTCCCTCCAGGAACACTGAAGCTTTCTTT
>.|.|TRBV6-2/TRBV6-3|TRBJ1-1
CASSYTPSGLPNTEAFF
TGTGCCAGCAGCTACACCCCATCCGGACTACCGAACACTGAAGCTTTCTTT
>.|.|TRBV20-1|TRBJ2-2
CSAEKGELFF
TGCAGTGCGGAAAAAGGGGAGCTGTTTTTT
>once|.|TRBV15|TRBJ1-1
CATSAQGNTEAFF
TGTGCCACCAGCGCACAGGGGAACACTGAAGCTTTCTTT
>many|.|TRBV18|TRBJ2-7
CASSPPEQGSYEQYF
TGTGCCAGCTCACCACCTGAGCAGGGCTCCTACGAGCAGTACTTC
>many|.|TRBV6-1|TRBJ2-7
CASTKGGQSSDEQYF
TGTGCCAGCACCAAGGGTGGCCAGTCCTCCGACGAGCAGTACTTC
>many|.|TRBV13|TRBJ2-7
CASSLRLSYEQYF
TGTGCCAGCAGCTTACGTCTCTCCTACGAGCAGTACTTC
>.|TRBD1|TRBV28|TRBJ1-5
CASSFLTGGTQPQHF
TGTGCCAGCAGCTTCTTGACAGGGGGCACTCAGCCCCAGCATTTT
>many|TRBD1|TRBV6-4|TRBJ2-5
CASSVDRGAETQYF
TGTGCCAGCAGTGTCGACAGGGGTGCGGAGACCCAGTACTTC
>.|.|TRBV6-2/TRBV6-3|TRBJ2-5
CASSYRQGETQYF
TGTGCCAGCAGTTACAGGCAGGGAGAGACCCAGTACTTC
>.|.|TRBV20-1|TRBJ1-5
CSARRSGQPQHF
TGCAGTGCCCGCCGTAGTGGTCAGCCCCAGCATTTT
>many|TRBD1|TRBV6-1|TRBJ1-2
CASSQGQAPQYGYTF
TGTGCCAGCAGTCAAGGACAGGCACCTCAATATGGCTACACCTTC
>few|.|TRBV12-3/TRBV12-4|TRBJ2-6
CASSLFLRLSGANVLTF
TGTGCCAGCAGTTTATTCCTCCGTCTCTCTGGGGCCAACGTCCTGACTTTC
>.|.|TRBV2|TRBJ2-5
CASSARDTSQETQYF
TGTGCCAGCAGTGCTCGGGACACAAGCCAAGAGACCCAGTACTTC
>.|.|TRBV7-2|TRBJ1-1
CASSAWEGRNTEAFF
TGTGCCAGCAGCGCGTGGGAGGGAAGGAACACTGAAGCTTTCTTT